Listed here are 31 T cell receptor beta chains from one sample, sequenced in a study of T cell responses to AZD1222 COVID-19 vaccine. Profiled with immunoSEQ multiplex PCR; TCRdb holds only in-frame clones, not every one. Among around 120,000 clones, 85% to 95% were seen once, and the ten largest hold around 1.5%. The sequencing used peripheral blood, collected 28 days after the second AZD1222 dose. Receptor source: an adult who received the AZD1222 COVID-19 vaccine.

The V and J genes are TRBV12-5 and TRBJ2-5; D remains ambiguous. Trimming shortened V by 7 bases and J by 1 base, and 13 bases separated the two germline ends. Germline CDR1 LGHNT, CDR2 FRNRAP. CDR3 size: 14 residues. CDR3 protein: CASAPDPAQETQYF. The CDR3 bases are TGTGCTAGTGCCCCTGATCCGGCCCAAGAGACCCAGTACTTC. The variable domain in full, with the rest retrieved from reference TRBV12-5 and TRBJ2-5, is DARVTQTPRHKVTEMGQEVTMRCQPILGHNTVFWYRQTMMQGLELLAYFRNRAPLDDSGMPKDRFSAEMPDATLATLKIQPSEPRDSAVYFCASAPDPAQETQYFGPGTRLLVL.

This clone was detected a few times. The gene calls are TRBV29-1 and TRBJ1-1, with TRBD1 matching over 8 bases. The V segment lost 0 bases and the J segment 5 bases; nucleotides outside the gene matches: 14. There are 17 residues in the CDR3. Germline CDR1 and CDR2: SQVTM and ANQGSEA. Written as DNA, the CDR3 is TGCAGCGTTGAAGACGGGCAGGGGGCGCCTCCGAGGACTGAAGCTTTCTTT. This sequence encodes CSVEDGQGAPPRTEAFF.

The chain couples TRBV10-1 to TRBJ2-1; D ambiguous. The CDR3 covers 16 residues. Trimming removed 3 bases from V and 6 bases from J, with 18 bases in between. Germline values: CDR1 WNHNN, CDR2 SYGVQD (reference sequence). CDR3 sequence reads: CASSDNPGFGINEQFF. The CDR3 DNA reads TGCGCCAGCAGTGACAATCCGGGCTTTGGGATCAATGAGCAGTTCTTC.

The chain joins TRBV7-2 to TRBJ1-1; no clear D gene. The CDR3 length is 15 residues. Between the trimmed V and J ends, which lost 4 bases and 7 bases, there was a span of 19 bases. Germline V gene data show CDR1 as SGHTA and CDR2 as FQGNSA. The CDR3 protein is CASSSSMLGSREAFF. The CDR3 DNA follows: TGTGCCAGCAGCTCCTCGATGCTTGGTTCTCGTGAAGCTTTCTTT. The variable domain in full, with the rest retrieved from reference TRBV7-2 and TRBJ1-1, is GAGVSQSPSNKVTEKGKDVELRCDPISGHTALYWYRQSLGQGLEFLIYFQGNSAPDKSGLPSDRFSAERTGGSVSTLTIQRTQQEDSAVYLCASSSSMLGSREAFFGQGTRLTVV.

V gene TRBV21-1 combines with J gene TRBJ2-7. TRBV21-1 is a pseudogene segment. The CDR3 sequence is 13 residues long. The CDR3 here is CASSKEGGYEQYF. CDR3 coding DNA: TGTGCCAGCAGCAAGGAGGGGGGCTACGAGCAGTACTTC.

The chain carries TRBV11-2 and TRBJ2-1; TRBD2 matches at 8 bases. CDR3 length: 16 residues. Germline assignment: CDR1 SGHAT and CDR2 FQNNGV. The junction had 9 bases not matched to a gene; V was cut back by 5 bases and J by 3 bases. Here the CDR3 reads CASSPTSGSLYNEQFF. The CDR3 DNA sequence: TGTGCCAGCAGCCCCACCAGCGGGAGTCTCTACAATGAGCAGTTCTTC.

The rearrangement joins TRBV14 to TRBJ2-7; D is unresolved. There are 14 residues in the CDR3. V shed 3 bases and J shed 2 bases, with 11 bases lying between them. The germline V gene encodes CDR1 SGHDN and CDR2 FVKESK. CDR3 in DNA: TGTGCCAGCAGCCAGACCTACCCCCCCTACGAGCAGTACTTC. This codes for CASSQTYPPYEQYF. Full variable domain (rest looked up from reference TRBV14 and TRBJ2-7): EAGVTQFPSHSVIEKGQTVTLRCDPISGHDNLYWYRRVMGKEIKFLLHFVKESKQDESGMPNNRFLAERTGGTYSTLKVQPAELEDSGVYFCASSQTYPPYEQYFGPGTRLTVT.

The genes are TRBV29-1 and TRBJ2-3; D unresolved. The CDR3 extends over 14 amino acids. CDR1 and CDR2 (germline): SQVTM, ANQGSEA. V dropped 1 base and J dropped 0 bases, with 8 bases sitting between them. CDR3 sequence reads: CSVEAGSSTDTQYF. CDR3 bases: TGCAGCGTTGAAGCGGGTTCTAGCACAGATACGCAGTATTTT.

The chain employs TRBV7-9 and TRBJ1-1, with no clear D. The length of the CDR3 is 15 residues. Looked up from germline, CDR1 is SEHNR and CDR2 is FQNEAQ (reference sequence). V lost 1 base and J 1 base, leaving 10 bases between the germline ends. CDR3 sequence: CASSLEGGQNTEAFF. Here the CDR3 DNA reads TGTGCCAGCAGCTTAGAGGGTGGCCAGAACACTGAAGCTTTCTTT.

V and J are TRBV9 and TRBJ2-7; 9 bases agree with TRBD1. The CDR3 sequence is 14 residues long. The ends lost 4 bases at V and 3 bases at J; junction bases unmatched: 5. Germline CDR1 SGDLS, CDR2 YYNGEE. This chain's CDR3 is CASSPKTGGYEQYF. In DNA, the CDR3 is TGTGCCAGCAGCCCCAAGACAGGGGGCTACGAGCAGTACTTC. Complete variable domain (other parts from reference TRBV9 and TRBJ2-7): DSGVTQTPKHLITATGQRVTLRCSPRSGDLSVYWYQQSLDQGLQFLIQYYNGEERAKGNILERFSAQQFPDLHSELNLSSLELGDSALYFCASSPKTGGYEQYFGPGTRLTVT.

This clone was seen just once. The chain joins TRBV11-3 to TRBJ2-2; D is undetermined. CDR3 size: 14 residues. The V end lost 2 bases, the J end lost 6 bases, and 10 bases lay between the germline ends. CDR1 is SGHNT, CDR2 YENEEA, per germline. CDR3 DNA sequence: TGTGCCAGCAGCTTAAAATTAAGTTCCGGGGAGCTGTTTTTT. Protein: CASSLKLSSGELFF.

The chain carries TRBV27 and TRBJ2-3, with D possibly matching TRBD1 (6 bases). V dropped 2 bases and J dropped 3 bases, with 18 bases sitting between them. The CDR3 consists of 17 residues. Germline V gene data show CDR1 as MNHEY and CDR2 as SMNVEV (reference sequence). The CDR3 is CASSLRRGGAVTDTQYF. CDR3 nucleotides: TGTGCCAGCAGTTTACGGCGAGGGGGAGCGGTGACAGATACGCAGTATTTT.

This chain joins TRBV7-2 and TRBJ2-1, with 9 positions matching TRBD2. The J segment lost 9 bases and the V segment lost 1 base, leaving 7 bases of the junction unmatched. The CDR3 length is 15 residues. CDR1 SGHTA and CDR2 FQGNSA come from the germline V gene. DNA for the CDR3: TGTGCCAGCAGCTTAGAGGGCGGGAGGGACGGTGAGCAGTTCTTC. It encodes CASSLEGGRDGEQFF.

The CDR3 nucleotides are TGTGCCAGCAGCTTCGGGACTGCTACCGGGGAGCTGTTTTTT. As protein: CASSFGTATGELFF. The chain has TRBV6-5 and TRBJ2-2; possible D gene TRBD2, 6 bases. Germline values: CDR1 MNHEY, CDR2 SVGAGI. V lost 6 bases to trimming and J lost 5 bases, with 13 bases between them. CDR3 length equals 14 residues.

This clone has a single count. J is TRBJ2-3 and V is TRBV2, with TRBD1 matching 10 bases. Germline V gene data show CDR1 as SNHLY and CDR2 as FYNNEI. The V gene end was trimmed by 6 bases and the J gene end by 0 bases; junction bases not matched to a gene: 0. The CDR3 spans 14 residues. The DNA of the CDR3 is TGTGCCAGCAGGGACAGGGGGAGCACAGATACGCAGTATTTT. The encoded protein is CASRDRGSTDTQYF. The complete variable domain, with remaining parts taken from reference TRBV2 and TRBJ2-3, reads EPEVTQTPSHQVTQMGQEVILRCVPISNHLYFYWYRQILGQKVEFLVSFYNNEISEKSEIFDDQFSVERPDGSNFTLKIRSTKLEDSAMYFCASRDRGSTDTQYFGPGTRLTVL.

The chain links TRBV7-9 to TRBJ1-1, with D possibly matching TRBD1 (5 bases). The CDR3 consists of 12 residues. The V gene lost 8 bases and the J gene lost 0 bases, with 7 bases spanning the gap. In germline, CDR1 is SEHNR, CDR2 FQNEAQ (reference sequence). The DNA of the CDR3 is TGTGCCAGCGAGGGACTGAACACTGAAGCTTTCTTT. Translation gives CASEGLNTEAFF.

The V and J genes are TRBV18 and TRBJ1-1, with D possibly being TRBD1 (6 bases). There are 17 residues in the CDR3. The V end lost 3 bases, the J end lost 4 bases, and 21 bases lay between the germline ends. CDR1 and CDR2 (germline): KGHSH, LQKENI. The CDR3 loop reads CASSPPGTAQGPTEAFF. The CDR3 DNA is TGTGCCAGCTCACCCCCAGGCACGGCCCAGGGGCCCACTGAAGCTTTCTTT.

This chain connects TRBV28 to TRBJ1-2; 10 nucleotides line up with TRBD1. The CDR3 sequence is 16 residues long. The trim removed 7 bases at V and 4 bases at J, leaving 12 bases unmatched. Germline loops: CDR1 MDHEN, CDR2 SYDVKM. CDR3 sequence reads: CASTVGMTGGGYGYTF. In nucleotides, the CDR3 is TGTGCCAGCACCGTGGGCATGACAGGGGGCGGCTATGGCTACACCTTC.

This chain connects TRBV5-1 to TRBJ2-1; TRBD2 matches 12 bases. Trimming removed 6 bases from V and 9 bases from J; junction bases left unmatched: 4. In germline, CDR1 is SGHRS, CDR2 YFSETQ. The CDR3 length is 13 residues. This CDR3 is CASNKLAGGEQFF. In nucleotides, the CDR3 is TGCGCCAGCAACAAACTAGCGGGAGGTGAGCAGTTCTTC.

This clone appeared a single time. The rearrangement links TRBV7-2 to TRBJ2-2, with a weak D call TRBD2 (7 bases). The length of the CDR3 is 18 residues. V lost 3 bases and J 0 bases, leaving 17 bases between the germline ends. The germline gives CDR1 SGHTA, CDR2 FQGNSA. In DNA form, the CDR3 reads TGTGCCAGCAGCTTTGCCGCGGGGGCAGAGACGAACACCGGGGAGCTGTTTTTT. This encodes CASSFAAGAETNTGELFF.

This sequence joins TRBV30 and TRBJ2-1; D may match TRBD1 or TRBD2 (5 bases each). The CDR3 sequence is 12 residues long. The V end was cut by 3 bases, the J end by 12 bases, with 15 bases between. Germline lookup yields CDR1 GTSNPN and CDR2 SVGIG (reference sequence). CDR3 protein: CAWSAGTFRQFF. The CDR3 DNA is TGTGCCTGGAGCGCCGGGACCTTTAGGCAGTTCTTC.

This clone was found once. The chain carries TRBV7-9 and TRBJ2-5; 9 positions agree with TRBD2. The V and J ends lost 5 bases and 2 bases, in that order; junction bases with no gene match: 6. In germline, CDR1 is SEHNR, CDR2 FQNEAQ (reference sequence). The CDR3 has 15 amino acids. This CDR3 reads CASSLGLAAQETQYF. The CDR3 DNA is TGTGCCAGCAGCCTGGGACTAGCAGCTCAAGAGACCCAGTACTTC.

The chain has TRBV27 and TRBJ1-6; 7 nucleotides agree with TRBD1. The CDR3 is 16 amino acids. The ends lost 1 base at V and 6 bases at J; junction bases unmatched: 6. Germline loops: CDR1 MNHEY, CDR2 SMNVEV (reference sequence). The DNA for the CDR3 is TGTGCCAGCAGTTTATATAGGGGGCTCGCTAATTCACCCCTCCACTTT. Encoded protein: CASSLYRGLANSPLHF.

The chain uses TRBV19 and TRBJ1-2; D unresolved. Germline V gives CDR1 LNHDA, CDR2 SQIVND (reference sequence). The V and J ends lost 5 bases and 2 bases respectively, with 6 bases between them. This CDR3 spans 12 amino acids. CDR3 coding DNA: TGTGCCAGTAGTGGGCCCAACTATGGCTACACCTTC. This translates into CASSGPNYGYTF.

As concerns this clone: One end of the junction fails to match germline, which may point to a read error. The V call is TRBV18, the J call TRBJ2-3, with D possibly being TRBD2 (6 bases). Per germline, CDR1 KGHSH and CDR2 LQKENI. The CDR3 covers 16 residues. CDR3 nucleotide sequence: TGTGCCAGCTCACCAATCCGGGACTCCCGCACAGATACGCATTATTTT. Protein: CASSPIRDSRTDTHYF.

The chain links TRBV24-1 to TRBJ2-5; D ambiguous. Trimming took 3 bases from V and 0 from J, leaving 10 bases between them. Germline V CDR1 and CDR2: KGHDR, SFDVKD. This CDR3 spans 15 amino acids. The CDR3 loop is CATSDTRSYQETQYF. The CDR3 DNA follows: TGTGCCACCAGTGATACCCGATCGTACCAAGAGACCCAGTACTTC.

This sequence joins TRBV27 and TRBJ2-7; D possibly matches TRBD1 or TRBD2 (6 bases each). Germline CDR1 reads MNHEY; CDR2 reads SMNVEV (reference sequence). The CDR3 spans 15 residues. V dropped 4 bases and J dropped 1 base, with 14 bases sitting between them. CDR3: CASSWGRDLSYEQYF. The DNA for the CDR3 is TGTGCCAGCAGTTGGGGGCGGGACTTATCCTACGAGCAGTACTTC.

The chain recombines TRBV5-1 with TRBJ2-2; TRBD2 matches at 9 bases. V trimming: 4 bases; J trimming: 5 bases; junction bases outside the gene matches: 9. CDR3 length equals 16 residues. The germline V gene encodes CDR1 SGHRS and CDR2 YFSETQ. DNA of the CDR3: TGCGCCAGCAGCCCGTATGCGGGAGGGGAGACCGGGGAGCTGTTTTTT. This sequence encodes CASSPYAGGETGELFF.

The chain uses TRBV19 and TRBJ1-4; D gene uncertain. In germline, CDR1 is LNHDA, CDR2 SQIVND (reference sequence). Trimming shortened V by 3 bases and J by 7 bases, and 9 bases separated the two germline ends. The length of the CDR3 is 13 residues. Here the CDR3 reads CASSIQVSEKLFF. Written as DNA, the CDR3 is TGTGCCAGTAGTATTCAGGTATCTGAAAAACTGTTTTTT.

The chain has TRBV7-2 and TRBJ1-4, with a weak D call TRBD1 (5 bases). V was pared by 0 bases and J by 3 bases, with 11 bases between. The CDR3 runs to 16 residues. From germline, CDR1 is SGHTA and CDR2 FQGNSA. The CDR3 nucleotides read TGTGCCAGCAGCTTAGCCCTCCAGGGCTCTAATGAAAAACTGTTTTTT. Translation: CASSLALQGSNEKLFF.

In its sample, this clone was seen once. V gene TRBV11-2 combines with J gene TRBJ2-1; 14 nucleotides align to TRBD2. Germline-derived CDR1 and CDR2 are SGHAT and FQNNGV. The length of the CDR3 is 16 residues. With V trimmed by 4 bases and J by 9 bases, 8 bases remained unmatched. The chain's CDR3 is CASSSEGTSGRGEQFF. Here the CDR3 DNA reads TGTGCCAGCAGCTCAGAGGGGACTAGCGGGAGAGGTGAGCAGTTCTTC.